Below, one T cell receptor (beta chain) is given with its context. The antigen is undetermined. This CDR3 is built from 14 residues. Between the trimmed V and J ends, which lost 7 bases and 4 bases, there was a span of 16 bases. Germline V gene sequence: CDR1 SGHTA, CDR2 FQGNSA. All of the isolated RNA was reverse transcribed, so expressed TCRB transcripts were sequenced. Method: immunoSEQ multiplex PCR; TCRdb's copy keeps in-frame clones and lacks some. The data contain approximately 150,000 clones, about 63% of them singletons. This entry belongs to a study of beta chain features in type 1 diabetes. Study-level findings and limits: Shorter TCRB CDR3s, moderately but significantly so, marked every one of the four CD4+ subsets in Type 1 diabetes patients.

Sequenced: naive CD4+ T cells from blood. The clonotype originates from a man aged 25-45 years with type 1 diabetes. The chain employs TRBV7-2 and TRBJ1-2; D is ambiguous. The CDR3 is CASNLEGRGYGYTF. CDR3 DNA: TGTGCCAGCAACCTGGAAGGGCGCGGCTATGGCTACACCTTC.